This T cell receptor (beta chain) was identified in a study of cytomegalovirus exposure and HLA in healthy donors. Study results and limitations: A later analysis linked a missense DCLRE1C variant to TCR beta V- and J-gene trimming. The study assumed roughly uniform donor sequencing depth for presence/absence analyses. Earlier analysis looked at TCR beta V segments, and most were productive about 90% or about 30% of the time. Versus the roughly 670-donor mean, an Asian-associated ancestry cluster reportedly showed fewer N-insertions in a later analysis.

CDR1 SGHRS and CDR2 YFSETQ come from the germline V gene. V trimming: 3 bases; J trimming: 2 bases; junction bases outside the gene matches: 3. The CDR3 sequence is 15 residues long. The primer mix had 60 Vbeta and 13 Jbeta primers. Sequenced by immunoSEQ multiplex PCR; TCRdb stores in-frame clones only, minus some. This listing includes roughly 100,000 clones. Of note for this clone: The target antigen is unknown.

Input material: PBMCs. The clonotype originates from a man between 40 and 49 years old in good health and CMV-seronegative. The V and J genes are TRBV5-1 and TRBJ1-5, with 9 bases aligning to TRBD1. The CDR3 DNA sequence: TGCGCCAGCAGCTCGGGACAGGGCGGCAATCAGCCCCAGCATTTT. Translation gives CASSSGQGGNQPQHF.